This T cell receptor beta chain appears in the sequencing data of a study of cytomegalovirus exposure and HLA in healthy donors. The study, taken as a whole, reports: Rarity marked most TCR sequences, yet some public TCRs occurred in many donors. Later genetic work tied a missense DCLRE1C variant to beta-chain V and J trimming.

The PCR had 60 Vbeta and 13 Jbeta primers. Here immunoSEQ multiplex PCR was the method, and the copy in TCRdb shows in-frame clones only, minus some. Here the sample spans roughly 130,000 clones, around 79% being singletons. The V and J ends lost 0 bases and 0 bases respectively, with 9 bases between them. In germline, CDR1 is MGHDK, CDR2 SYGVNS. This CDR3 has 16 amino acids. This clone appeared a single time. What it binds is unknown. Although they were nominally healthy when sampled, donors likely had unrecorded immune exposures. The V call is TRBV25-1, the J call TRBJ1-3, with no clear D. Specimen: PBMCs. The sequence was obtained from a man between 18 and 29 years old in good health and CMV-seronegative. The chain's CDR3 is CASSEYGLSSGNTIYF. CDR3 in DNA: TGTGCCAGCAGTGAATACGGGTTAAGCTCTGGAAACACCATATATTTT.